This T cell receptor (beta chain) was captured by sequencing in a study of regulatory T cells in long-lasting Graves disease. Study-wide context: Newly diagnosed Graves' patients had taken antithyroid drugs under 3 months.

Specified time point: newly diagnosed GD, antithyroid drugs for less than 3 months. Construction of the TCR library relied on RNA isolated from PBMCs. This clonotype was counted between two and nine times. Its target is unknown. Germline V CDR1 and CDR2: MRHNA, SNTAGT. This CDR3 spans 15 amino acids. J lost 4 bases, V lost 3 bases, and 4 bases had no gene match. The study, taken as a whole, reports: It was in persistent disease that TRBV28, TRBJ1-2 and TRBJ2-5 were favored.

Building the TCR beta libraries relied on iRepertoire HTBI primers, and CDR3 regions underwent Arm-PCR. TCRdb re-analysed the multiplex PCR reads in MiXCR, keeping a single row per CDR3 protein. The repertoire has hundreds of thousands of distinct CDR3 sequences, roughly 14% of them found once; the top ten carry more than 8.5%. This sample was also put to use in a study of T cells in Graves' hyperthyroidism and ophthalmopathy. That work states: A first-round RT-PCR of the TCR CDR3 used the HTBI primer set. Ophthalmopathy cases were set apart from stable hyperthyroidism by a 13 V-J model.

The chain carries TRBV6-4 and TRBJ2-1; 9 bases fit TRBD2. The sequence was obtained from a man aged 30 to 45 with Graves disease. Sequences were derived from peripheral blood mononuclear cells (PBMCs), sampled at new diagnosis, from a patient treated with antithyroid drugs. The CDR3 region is CASSETSGRYNEQFF. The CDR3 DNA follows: TGTGCCAGCAGTGAAACTAGCGGGCGTTACAATGAGCAGTTCTTC.